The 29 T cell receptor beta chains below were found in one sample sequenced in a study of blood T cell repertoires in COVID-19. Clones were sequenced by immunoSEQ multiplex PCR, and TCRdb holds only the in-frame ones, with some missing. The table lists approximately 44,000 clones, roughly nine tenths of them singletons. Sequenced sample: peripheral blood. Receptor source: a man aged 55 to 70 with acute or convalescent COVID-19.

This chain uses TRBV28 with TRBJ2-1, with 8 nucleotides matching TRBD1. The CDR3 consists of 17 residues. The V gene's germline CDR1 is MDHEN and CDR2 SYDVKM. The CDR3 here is CAISRPKYRTGQDEQFF. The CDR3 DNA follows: TGTGCTATCTCGAGACCCAAGTACAGGACAGGGCAGGATGAGCAGTTCTTC.

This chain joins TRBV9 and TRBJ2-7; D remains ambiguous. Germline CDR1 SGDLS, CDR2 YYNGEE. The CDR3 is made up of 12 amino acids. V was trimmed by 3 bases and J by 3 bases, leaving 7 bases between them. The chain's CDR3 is CASSDDNYEQYF. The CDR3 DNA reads TGTGCCAGCAGCGACGACAACTACGAGCAGTACTTC. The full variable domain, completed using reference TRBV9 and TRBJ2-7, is DSGVTQTPKHLITATGQRVTLRCSPRSGDLSVYWYQQSLDQGLQFLIQYYNGEERAKGNILERFSAQQFPDLHSELNLSSLELGDSALYFCASSDDNYEQYFGPGTRLTVT.

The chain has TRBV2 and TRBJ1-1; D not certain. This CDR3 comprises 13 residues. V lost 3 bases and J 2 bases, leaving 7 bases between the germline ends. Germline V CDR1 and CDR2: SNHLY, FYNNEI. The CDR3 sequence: CASSDVSNTEAFF. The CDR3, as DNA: TGTGCCAGCAGTGACGTCAGTAACACTGAAGCTTTCTTT. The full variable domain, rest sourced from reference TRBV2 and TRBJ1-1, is EPEVTQTPSHQVTQMGQEVILRCVPISNHLYFYWYRQILGQKVEFLVSFYNNEISEKSEIFDDQFSVERPDGSNFTLKIRSTKLEDSAMYFCASSDVSNTEAFFGQGTRLTVV.

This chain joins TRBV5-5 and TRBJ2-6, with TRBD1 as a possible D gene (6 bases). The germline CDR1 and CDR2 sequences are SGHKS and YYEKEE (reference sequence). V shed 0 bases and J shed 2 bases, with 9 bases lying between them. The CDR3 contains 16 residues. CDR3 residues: CASSLVGGAGANVLTF. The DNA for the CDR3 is TGTGCCAGCAGCTTGGTTGGGGGCGCTGGGGCCAACGTCCTGACTTTC.

CDR3 bases: TGTGCCTGGAAACAGTACGGGACAGGCTACGAGCAGTACTTC. Translated, it gives CAWKQYGTGYEQYF. This chain connects TRBV30 to TRBJ2-7; 8 bases agree with TRBD1. This CDR3 spans 14 amino acids. Unmatched junction bases numbered 8, after V lost 4 bases and J lost 3 bases. The germline CDR1 and CDR2 sequences are GTSNPN and SVGIG (reference sequence).

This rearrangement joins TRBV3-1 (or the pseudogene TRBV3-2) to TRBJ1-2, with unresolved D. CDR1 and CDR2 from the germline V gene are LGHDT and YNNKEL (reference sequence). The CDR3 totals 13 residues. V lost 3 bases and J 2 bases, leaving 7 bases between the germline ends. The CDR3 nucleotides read TGTGCCAGCAGCCATACAGAGAACTATGGCTACACCTTC. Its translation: CASSHTENYGYTF.

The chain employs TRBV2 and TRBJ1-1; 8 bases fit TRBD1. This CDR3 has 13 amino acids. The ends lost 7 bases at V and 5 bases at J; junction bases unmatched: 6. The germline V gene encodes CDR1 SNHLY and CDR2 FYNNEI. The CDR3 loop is CASIDRGGTEAFF. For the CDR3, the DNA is TGTGCCAGCATAGACAGGGGAGGGACTGAAGCTTTCTTT.

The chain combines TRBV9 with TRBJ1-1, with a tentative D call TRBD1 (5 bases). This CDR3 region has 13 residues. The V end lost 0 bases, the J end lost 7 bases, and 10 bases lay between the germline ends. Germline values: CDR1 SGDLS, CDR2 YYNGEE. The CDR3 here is CASSVAQDSEAFF. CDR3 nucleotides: TGTGCCAGCAGCGTAGCCCAAGACAGTGAAGCTTTCTTT. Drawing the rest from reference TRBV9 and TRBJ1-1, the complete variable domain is DSGVTQTPKHLITATGQRVTLRCSPRSGDLSVYWYQQSLDQGLQFLIQYYNGEERAKGNILERFSAQQFPDLHSELNLSSLELGDSALYFCASSVAQDSEAFFGQGTRLTVV.

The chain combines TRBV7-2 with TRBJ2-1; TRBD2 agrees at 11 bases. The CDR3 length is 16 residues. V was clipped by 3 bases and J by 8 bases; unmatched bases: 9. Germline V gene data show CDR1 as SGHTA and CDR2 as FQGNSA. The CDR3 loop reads CASSFLSGGAADEQFF. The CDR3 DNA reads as TGTGCCAGCAGCTTTCTTAGCGGGGGGGCCGCGGATGAGCAGTTCTTC.

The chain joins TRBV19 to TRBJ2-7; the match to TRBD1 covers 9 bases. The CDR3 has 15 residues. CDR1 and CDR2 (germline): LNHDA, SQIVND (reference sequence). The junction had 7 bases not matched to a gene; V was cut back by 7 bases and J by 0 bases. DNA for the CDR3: TGTGCCAGTACCTCCCCGGGACAGGGCTCCTACGAGCAGTACTTC. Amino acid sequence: CASTSPGQGSYEQYF.

In DNA form, the CDR3 reads TGTGCCAGCAGAAAACCGGGACAGAATGAGACCCAGTACTTC. This sequence encodes CASRKPGQNETQYF. V and J are TRBV11-2 and TRBJ2-5; the match to TRBD1 covers 7 bases. There are 14 residues in the CDR3. Per germline, CDR1 SGHAT and CDR2 FQNNGV. Losses at the gene ends were 6 bases for V and 5 bases for J; bases not matched to a gene: 9.

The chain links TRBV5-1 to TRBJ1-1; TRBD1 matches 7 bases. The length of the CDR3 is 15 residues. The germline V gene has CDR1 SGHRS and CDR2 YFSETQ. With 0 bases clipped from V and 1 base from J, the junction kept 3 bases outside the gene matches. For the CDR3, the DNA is TGCGCCAGCAGCTTGGAGGGGGCAGGGAACACTGAAGCTTTCTTT. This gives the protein CASSLEGAGNTEAFF. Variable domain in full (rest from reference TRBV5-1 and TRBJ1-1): KAGVTQTPRYLIKTRGQQVTLSCSPISGHRSVSWYQQTPGQGLQFLFEYFSETQRNKGNFPGRFSGRQFSNSRSEMNVSTLELGDSALYLCASSLEGAGNTEAFFGQGTRLTVV.

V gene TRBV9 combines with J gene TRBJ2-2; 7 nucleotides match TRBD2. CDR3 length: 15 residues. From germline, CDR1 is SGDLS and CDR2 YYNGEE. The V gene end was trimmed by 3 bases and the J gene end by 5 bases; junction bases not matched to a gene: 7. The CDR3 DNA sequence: TGTGCCAGCAGCGAAAGCGGGGCGGGGACCGGGGAGCTGTTTTTT. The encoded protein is CASSESGAGTGELFF.

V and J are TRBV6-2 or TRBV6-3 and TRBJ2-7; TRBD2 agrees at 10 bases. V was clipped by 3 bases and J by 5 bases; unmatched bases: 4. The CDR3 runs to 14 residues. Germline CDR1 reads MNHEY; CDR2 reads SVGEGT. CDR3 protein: CASSYTSGVDEQYF. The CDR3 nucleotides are TGTGCCAGCAGTTATACTAGCGGGGTCGACGAGCAGTACTTC.

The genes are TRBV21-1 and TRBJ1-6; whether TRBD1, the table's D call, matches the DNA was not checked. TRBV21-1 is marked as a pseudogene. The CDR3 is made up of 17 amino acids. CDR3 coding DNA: TGTGCCAGCAGCAAGCCTCCTAGGACCCAGGGAAATTCACCCCTCCACTTT. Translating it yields CASSKPPRTQGNSPLHF.

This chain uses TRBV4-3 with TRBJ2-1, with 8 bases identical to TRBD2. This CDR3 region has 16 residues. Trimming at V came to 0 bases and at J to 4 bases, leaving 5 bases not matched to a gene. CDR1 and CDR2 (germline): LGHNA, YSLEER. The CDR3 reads CASSQEGLGIYNEQFF. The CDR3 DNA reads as TGCGCCAGCAGCCAAGAGGGACTAGGGATATACAATGAGCAGTTCTTC.

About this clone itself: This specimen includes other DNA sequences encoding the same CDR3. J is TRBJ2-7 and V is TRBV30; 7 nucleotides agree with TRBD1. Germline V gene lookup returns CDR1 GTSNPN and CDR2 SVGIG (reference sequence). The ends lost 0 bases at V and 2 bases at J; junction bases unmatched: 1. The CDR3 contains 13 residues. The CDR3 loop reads CAWSVGGPYEQYF. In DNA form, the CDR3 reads TGTGCCTGGAGTGTAGGGGGCCCCTACGAGCAGTACTTC.

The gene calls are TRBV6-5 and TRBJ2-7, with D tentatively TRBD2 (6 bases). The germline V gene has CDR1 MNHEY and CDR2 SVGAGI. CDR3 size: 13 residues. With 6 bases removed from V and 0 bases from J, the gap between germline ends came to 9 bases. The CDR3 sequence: CASSLGGSYEQYF. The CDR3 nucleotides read TGTGCCAGCAGCCTCGGGGGCTCCTACGAGCAGTACTTC.

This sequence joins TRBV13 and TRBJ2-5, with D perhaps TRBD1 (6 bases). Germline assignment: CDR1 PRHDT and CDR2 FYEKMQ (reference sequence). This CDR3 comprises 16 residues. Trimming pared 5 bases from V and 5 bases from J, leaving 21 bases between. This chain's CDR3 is CASSANYRDGRETQYF. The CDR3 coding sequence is TGTGCCAGCAGCGCCAACTACAGGGACGGGCGCGAGACCCAGTACTTC.

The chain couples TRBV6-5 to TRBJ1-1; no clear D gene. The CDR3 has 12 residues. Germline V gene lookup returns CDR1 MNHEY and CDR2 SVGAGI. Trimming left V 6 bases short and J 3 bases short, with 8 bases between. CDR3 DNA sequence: TGTGCCAGCAGCGATCGGGACACTGAAGCTTTCTTT. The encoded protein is CASSDRDTEAFF.

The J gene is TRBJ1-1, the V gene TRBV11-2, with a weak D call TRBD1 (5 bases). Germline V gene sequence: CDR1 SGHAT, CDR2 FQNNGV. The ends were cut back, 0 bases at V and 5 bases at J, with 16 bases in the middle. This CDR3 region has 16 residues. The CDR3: CASSLDPNRSGTEAFF. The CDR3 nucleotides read TGTGCCAGCAGCTTAGATCCGAACAGGTCCGGGACTGAAGCTTTCTTT.

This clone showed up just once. The DNA for the CDR3 is TGTGCCAGTTACTTGATGGGGCAGAACTATGGCTACACCTTC. Translation gives CASYLMGQNYGYTF. This chain joins TRBV2 and TRBJ1-2; possible D gene TRBD1, 5 bases. With 9 bases removed from V and 2 bases from J, the gap between germline ends came to 16 bases. Looked up from germline, CDR1 is SNHLY and CDR2 is FYNNEI. This CDR3 spans 14 amino acids. Full variable domain (rest looked up from reference TRBV2 and TRBJ1-2): EPEVTQTPSHQVTQMGQEVILRCVPISNHLYFYWYRQILGQKVEFLVSFYNNEISEKSEIFDDQFSVERPDGSNFTLKIRSTKLEDSAMYFCASYLMGQNYGYTFGSGTRLTVV.

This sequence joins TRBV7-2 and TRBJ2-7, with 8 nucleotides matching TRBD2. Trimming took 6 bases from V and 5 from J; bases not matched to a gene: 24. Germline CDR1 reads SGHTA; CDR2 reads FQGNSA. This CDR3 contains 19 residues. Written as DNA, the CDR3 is TGTGCCAGCAGTTCGATCCGGGAGGGCATTCCCTACGGGGATCACGAGCAGTACTTC. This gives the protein CASSSIREGIPYGDHEQYF.

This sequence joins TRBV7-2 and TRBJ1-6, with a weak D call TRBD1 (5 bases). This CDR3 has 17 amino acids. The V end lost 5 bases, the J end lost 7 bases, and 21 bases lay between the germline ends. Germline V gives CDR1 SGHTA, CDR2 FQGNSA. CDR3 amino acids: CASSRERWVQGNSPLHF. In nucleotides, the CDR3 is TGTGCCAGCAGCCGGGAGAGGTGGGTCCAGGGAAATTCACCCCTCCACTTT.

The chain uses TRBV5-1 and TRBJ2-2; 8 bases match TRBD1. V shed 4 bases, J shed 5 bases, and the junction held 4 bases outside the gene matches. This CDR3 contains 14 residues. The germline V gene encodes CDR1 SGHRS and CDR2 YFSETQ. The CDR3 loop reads CASSKDRETGELFF. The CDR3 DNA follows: TGCGCCAGCAGCAAGGACAGGGAAACCGGGGAGCTGTTTTTT. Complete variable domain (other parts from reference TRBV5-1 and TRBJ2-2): KAGVTQTPRYLIKTRGQQVTLSCSPISGHRSVSWYQQTPGQGLQFLFEYFSETQRNKGNFPGRFSGRQFSNSRSEMNVSTLELGDSALYLCASSKDRETGELFFGEGSRLTVL.

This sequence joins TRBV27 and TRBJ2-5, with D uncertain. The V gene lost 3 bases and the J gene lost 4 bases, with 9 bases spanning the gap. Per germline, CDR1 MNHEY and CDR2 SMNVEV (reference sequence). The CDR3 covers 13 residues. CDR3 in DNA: TGTGCCAGCAGTTTGGTGTTCGGAGAGACCCAGTACTTC. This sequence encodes CASSLVFGETQYF.

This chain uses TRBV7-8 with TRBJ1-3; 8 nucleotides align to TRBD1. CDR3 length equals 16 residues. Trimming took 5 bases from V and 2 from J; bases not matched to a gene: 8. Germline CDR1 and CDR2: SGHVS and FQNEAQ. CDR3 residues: CASSPQGGAPGNTIYF. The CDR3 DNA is TGTGCCAGCAGCCCACAGGGGGGAGCTCCTGGAAACACCATATATTTT. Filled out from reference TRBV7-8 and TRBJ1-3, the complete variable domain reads GAGVSQSPRYKVAKRGQDVALRCDPISGHVSLFWYQQALGQGPEFLTYFQNEAQLDKSGLPSDRFFAERPEGSVSTLKIQRTQQEDSAVYLCASSPQGGAPGNTIYFGEGSWLTVV.

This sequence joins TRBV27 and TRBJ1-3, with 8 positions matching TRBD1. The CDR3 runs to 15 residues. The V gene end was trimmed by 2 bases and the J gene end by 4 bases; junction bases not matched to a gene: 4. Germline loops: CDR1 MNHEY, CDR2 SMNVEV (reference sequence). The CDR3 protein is CASSLSGQGGNTIYF. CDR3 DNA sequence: TGTGCCAGCAGTTTAAGTGGACAGGGAGGAAACACCATATATTTT.

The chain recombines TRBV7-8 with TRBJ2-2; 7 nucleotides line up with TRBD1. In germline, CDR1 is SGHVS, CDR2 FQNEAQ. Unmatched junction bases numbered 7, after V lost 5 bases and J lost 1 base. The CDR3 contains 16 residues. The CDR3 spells CASSRSWDRNTGELFF. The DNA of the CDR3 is TGTGCCAGCAGCCGTTCGTGGGACAGGAACACCGGGGAGCTGTTTTTT. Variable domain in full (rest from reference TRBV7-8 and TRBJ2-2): GAGVSQSPRYKVAKRGQDVALRCDPISGHVSLFWYQQALGQGPEFLTYFQNEAQLDKSGLPSDRFFAERPEGSVSTLKIQRTQQEDSAVYLCASSRSWDRNTGELFFGEGSRLTVL.